The 27 T cell receptor beta chains in this list originate from one sample, sequenced in a study of T cell repertoires in aging, cancer and after chemotherapy. Rearranged V-D-J TRB sequences were amplified with a mixed TRB-A/B primer pool. TCRdb ran MiXCR on the multiplex PCR reads and lists one entry per CDR3 protein. The repertoire includes some 2,000 distinct CDR3 sequences, about a quarter of them detected once, and approximately 15% sits in the top ten. TCR beta rearrangements were amplified from peripheral blood genomic DNA. Sequenced material: blood. These TCRs come from a human donor with a solid tumor.

The chain has TRBV20-1 and TRBJ1-2, with unresolved D. The CDR3 has 12 residues. Germline CDR1 reads DFQATT; CDR2 reads SNEGSKA (reference sequence). Trimming stripped 4 bases from V and 0 bases from J, with 6 bases between. DNA for the CDR3: TGCAGTGCTACCAGGACTAACTATGGCTACACCTTC. Its protein is CSATRTNYGYTF.

This clonotype was picked up one time. DNA for the CDR3: TGCAGTGCCGAGGGACTAGCGGTATATCCCAATGAGCAGTTCTTC. Encoded protein: CSAEGLAVYPNEQFF. The chain recombines TRBV20-1 with TRBJ2-1; 11 positions match TRBD2. This CDR3 comprises 15 residues. V shed 6 bases, J shed 6 bases, and the junction held 10 bases outside the gene matches. Germline lookup yields CDR1 DFQATT and CDR2 SNEGSKA (reference sequence).

In this sample, this clonotype turned up a few times. The gene calls are TRBV7-9 and TRBJ2-7; TRBD2 matches at 11 bases. Germline CDR1 is SEHNR and CDR2 is FQNEAQ (reference sequence). This CDR3 comprises 16 residues. Unmatched junction bases numbered 8, after V lost 3 bases and J lost 4 bases. CDR3 region: CASSFGSGLAVYEQYF. CDR3 DNA: TGTGCCAGCAGCTTTGGATCGGGACTAGCGGTGTACGAGCAGTACTTC.

This clonotype is labeled large. Here the CDR3 reads CASSTHPGTGIHEQYF. DNA of the CDR3: TGTGCCAGTAGTACCCATCCCGGGACAGGGATTCACGAGCAGTACTTC. The chain has TRBV19 and TRBJ2-7, with 9 positions matching TRBD1. The CDR3 consists of 16 residues. The V gene end was trimmed by 4 bases and the J gene end by 5 bases; junction bases not matched to a gene: 12. Germline loops: CDR1 LNHDA, CDR2 SQIVND (reference sequence).

In its sample, this clonotype is medium-sized. CDR3 sequence reads: CAISPGLAGGPQETQYF. CDR3 nucleotides: TGTGCCATCAGCCCCGGACTAGCGGGGGGCCCACAAGAGACCCAGTACTTC. The rearrangement links TRBV10-3 to TRBJ2-5; 14 bases are a match to TRBD2. CDR1 and CDR2 from the germline V gene are ENHRY and SYGVKD. The CDR3 runs to 17 residues. The trim removed 6 bases at V and 2 bases at J, leaving 8 bases unmatched.

Concerning this clonotype itself: An end of the junction does not agree with germline; a read error may underlie this. V gene TRBV5-6 combines with J gene TRBJ1-2, with a possible D match to TRBD1 (5 bases). CDR1 is SGHDT and CDR2 is YYEEEE in the germline V gene. The CDR3 totals 15 residues. The CDR3 loop is CASLDGTFGWSGYTF. The CDR3 DNA reads as TGCGCCAGCCTGGATGGGACCTTTGGATGGTCTGGCTACACCTTC.

In the case of this clonotype: The limits of the CDR3 on the DNA are not certain, so only TCRdb's listed CDR3 is given. The chain uses TRBV29-1 and TRBJ1-1; no check of the table's D call, TRBD1, against the DNA was made. A total of 13 residues make up the CDR3, ends included. Germline V gene data show CDR1 as SQVTM and CDR2 as ANQGSEA. The CDR3 sequence is CSGGVGGGTEAIF.

The chain uses TRBV12-3 or TRBV12-4 and TRBJ2-2, with a possible D match to TRBD2 (5 bases). Between the trimmed V and J ends, which lost 6 bases and 3 bases, there was a span of 17 bases. The CDR3 sequence is 16 residues long. For the CDR3, the DNA is TGTGCCAGCAGGCCCCGGACGGGATGGTACACCGGGGAGCTGTTTTTT. It is translated as CASRPRTGWYTGELFF.

By sample share, this clonotype is medium-sized. This chain joins TRBV7-9 and TRBJ1-5, with D perhaps matching TRBD1 (5 bases). Germline lookup yields CDR1 SEHNR and CDR2 FQNEAQ (reference sequence). CDR3 length: 14 amino acids. V shed 5 bases and J shed 6 bases, with 14 bases lying between them. CDR3: CASSLGGLSQPQHF. The CDR3, as DNA: TGTGCCAGCAGCCTCGGGGGGTTAAGTCAGCCCCAGCATTTT.

The chain links TRBV5-4 to TRBJ2-3; 9 bases align to TRBD1. There are 15 residues in the CDR3. Per germline, CDR1 SGHNT and CDR2 YYREEE (reference sequence). V trimming: 1 base; J trimming: 6 bases; junction bases outside the gene matches: 6. CDR3: CASSLTGTGTDTQYF. CDR3 DNA sequence: TGTGCCAGCAGCTTGACCGGGACAGGGACCGATACGCAGTATTTT.

In its sample, this clonotype is medium-sized (0.01 to 0.1%). V and J are TRBV11-2 and TRBJ2-2; 9 nucleotides line up with TRBD2. Per the germline V gene, CDR1 is SGHAT and CDR2 is FQNNGV. The CDR3 extends over 13 amino acids. V was pared by 11 bases and J by 4 bases, with 5 bases of the junction left unmatched. CDR3: CARREGSTGELFF. The CDR3 bases are TGTGCCCGGCGGGAGGGGAGCACCGGGGAGCTGTTTTTT.

In this sample, this clonotype turned up a few times. The chain combines TRBV20-1 with TRBJ2-7; no clear D. Germline V gene data show CDR1 as DFQATT and CDR2 as SNEGSKA (reference sequence). The CDR3 covers 12 residues. CDR3 nucleotide sequence: TGCAGAGGCTCTTCTAACTCCTACGAGCAGTACTTC. Protein: CRGSSNSYEQYF.

This clonotype was seen a handful of times. This chain connects TRBV20-1 to TRBJ1-2; no definite D call. This CDR3 spans 12 amino acids. Germline V gives CDR1 DFQATT, CDR2 SNEGSKA (reference sequence). V lost 3 bases and J 0 bases, leaving 5 bases between the germline ends. The CDR3 reads CSASKTNYGYTF. For the CDR3, the DNA is TGCAGTGCTAGCAAGACTAACTATGGCTACACCTTC.

By frequency in the sample, this clonotype is medium-sized. The chain is built from TRBV24-1 and TRBJ2-3; D possibly corresponds to TRBD2 (6 bases). Germline values: CDR1 KGHDR, CDR2 SFDVKD. This CDR3 has 15 amino acids. Trimming left V 3 bases short and J 3 bases short, with 12 bases between. The CDR3 sequence: CATSDPRGTTDTQYF. As DNA, the CDR3 is TGTGCCACCAGTGATCCCCGGGGGACGACAGATACGCAGTATTTT.

Within the sample, this clonotype is medium-sized. The junction departs from germline at one end; a sequencing error may be responsible. The V and J genes are TRBV6-2 or TRBV6-3 and TRBJ1-4, with D hard to call. The CDR3 is 15 residues long. Germline CDR1 and CDR2: MNHEY and SVGEGT. Here the CDR3 reads CASSYSDGRNEKLFF. The CDR3 DNA follows: TGTGCCAGCAGCTACTCCGACGGTCGTAATGAAAAACTGTTTTTT.

By sample share, this clonotype is medium-sized (0.01 to 0.1%). V and J are TRBV12-3 or TRBV12-4 and TRBJ2-1; TRBD2 aligns across 8 bases. J lost 8 bases, V lost 3 bases, and 9 bases had no gene match. The CDR3 loop spans 15 amino acids. CDR3 residues: CASSLVAGGGHEQFF. The CDR3 region has the DNA TGTGCCAGCAGTTTGGTGGCGGGGGGCGGGCATGAGCAGTTCTTC.

The V and J genes are TRBV12-3 or TRBV12-4 and TRBJ1-2; 10 positions agree with TRBD1. The ends lost 5 bases at V and 6 bases at J; junction bases unmatched: 9. CDR3 length: 15 residues. The CDR3 region has the DNA TGTGCCAGCAGTAGGGACAGGGGTAGTGTGGATGGCTACACCTTC. It yields the protein CASSRDRGSVDGYTF.

The rearrangement links TRBV6-4 to TRBJ2-3; D might be TRBD1 or TRBD2, each matching 5 bases. The germline V gene has CDR1 MRHNA and CDR2 SNTAGT. Trimming took 0 bases from V and 8 from J, leaving 12 bases between them. The CDR3 covers 14 residues. The CDR3 nucleotides read TGTGCCAGCAGTGACTCGACCGGGGCGGGTACGCAGTATTTT. The encoded protein is CASSDSTGAGTQYF.

This clonotype is medium-sized within its sample. V gene TRBV7-2 combines with J gene TRBJ2-5, with a tentative D call TRBD1 (5 bases). V lost 2 bases and J lost 2, with 12 bases in between. Germline values: CDR1 SGHTA, CDR2 FQGNSA. This CDR3 is 15 amino acids long. The DNA for the CDR3 is TGTGCCAGCAGCTTACAGGGAATAATACAAGAGACCCAGTACTTC. Translation gives CASSLQGIIQETQYF. Filled out from reference TRBV7-2 and TRBJ2-5, the complete variable domain reads GAGVSQSPSNKVTEKGKDVELRCDPISGHTALYWYRQSLGQGLEFLIYFQGNSAPDKSGLPSDRFSAERTGGSVSTLTIQRTQQEDSAVYLCASSLQGIIQETQYFGPGTRLLVL.

This clonotype is medium-sized within its sample. V and J are TRBV24-1 and TRBJ1-4; D is undetermined. This CDR3 comprises 15 residues. The V gene lost 2 bases and the J gene lost 7 bases, with 13 bases spanning the gap. Germline V CDR1 and CDR2: KGHDR, SFDVKD. The CDR3 DNA is TGTGCCACCAGTGATTCCGAGGGCGGCGGTGAAAAACTGTTTTTT. Protein: CATSDSEGGGEKLFF.

With respect to this clonotype: A read error may explain this, as a much larger clone is one base away. The CDR3 here is CASSLVPWTSGSYNEQFF. Here the CDR3 DNA reads TGCGCCAGCAGCTTGGTGCCTTGGACTAGCGGATCATACAATGAGCAGTTCTTC. This chain links TRBV5-6 with TRBJ2-1, with 10 bases that match TRBD2. This CDR3 region has 18 residues. CDR1 and CDR2 from the germline V gene are SGHDT and YYEEEE.

By sample fraction, this clonotype is large (0.1 to 1%). CDR3 in DNA: TGTGCCAGCAGCAACAGGGGACCCTACGAGCAGTACTTC. The encoded protein is CASSNRGPYEQYF. J is TRBJ2-7 and V is TRBV6-5, with 7 bases that match TRBD1. V gave up 6 bases and J gave up 2 bases; unmatched junction bases: 4. Germline lookup yields CDR1 MNHEY and CDR2 SVGAGI. The length of the CDR3 is 13 residues.

This clonotype was observed a few times. The chain couples TRBV10-1 to TRBJ1-3, with D perhaps matching TRBD1 (5 bases). Germline lookup yields CDR1 WNHNN and CDR2 SYGVQD (reference sequence). The length of the CDR3 is 13 residues. Trimming removed 8 bases from V and 4 bases from J, with 12 bases in between. The CDR3 DNA sequence: TGCGCCAGCCTGGGACCATCCGGAAACACCATATATTTT. Translating gives CASLGPSGNTIYF.

By share, this clonotype counts as medium-sized. V is TRBV12-3 or TRBV12-4 and J is TRBJ2-3; TRBD2 matches 8 bases. The CDR3 sequence is 16 residues long. V shed 6 bases, J shed 4 bases, and the junction held 12 bases outside the gene matches. The CDR3 bases are TGTGCCAGCAGGGAAGGAGGCGGGGGGTATGCAGATACGCAGTATTTT. Protein: CASREGGGGYADTQYF.

This clonotype is judged medium-sized. The genes are TRBV6-2 or TRBV6-3 and TRBJ1-6; TRBD1 matches at 8 bases. The junction had 4 bases not matched to a gene; V was cut back by 4 bases and J by 5 bases. This CDR3 has 15 residues. Germline V CDR1 and CDR2: MNHEY, SVGEGT. The CDR3 loop reads CASSSPGGNNSPLHF. The CDR3 nucleotides are TGTGCCAGCAGTTCCCCAGGGGGCAATAATTCACCCCTCCACTTT.

This clonotype is large (0.1 to 1%) in the sample. The rearrangement uses TRBV6-5 and TRBJ2-2; D is unclear. Germline V gives CDR1 MNHEY, CDR2 SVGAGI. The CDR3 totals 14 residues. Trimming took 8 bases from V and 1 from J, leaving 11 bases between them. The DNA of the CDR3 is TGTGCCAGCGGCCTGAGGCGGAACACCGGGGAGCTGTTTTTT. The encoded protein is CASGLRRNTGELFF.

As regards this clonotype: With a much larger clone just one base away, this may be a read error. The chain combines TRBV6-1 with TRBJ1-1; the match to TRBD1 covers 7 bases. CDR3 length: 12 amino acids. The trim removed 5 bases at V and 12 bases at J, leaving 9 bases unmatched. Germline lookup yields CDR1 MNHNS and CDR2 SASEGT. The CDR3 loop reads CASSYGQVGTFF. The CDR3 coding sequence is TGTGCCAGCAGTTACGGACAGGTCGGGACTTTCTTT.